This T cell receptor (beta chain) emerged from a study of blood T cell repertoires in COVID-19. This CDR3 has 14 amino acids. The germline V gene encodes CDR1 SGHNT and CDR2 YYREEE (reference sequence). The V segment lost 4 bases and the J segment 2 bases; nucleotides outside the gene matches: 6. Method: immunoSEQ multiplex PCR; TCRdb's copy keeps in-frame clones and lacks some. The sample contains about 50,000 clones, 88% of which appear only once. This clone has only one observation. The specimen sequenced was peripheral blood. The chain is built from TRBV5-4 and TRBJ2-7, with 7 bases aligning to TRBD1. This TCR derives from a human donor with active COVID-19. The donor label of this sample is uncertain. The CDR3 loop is CASSRPGQTYEQYF. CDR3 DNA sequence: TGTGCCAGCAGCAGACCGGGACAGACCTACGAGCAGTACTTC.